This paragraph covers one TCR beta chain sequence. As yet, its antigen is unknown. This record comes from a study of vaccination and CD4 T cells after COVID-19. About the study: Convalescent individuals numbered four females and six males, two being Hispanic. Stimulation of the cells used overlapping spike peptide pools from SARS-CoV-2 and from the common cold coronaviruses HCoV-NL63, HCoV-OC43 and HCoV-229E.

The treatment is: approximately 11-day PBMC culture with coronavirus spike peptide pools or control peptides (ViraFEST assay). This CDR3 has 13 residues. The germline CDR1 and CDR2 sequences are MNHNS and SASEGT. The Oncomine TCR Beta short-read assay was applied to DNA of cultured CD4+ T cells. The genomic DNA was obtained from cultured CD4+ T cells by extraction with the QIAamp micro DNA kit. TCRdb re-called the PCR reads through MiXCR, storing one row per CDR3 protein. The sample has 10,000 to 15,000 distinct CDR3 sequences; 47% are singletons. This chain uses TRBV6-1 with TRBJ1-3; 7 bases fit TRBD1. This TCR was sampled from a human donor who had recovered from COVID-19. The specimen sequenced was CD4+ T cells from blood, cultured in vitro. The CDR3 is CATWQGAGNTIYF. CDR3 bases: TGTGCTACCTGGCAGGGGGCTGGAAACACCATATATTTT.